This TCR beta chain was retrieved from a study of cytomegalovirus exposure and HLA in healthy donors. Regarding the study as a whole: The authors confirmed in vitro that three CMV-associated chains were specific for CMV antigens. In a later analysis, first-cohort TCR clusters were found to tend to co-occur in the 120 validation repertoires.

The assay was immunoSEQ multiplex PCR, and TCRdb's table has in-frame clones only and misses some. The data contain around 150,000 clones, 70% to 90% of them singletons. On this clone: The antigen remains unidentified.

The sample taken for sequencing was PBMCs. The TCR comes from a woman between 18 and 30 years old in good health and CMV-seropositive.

CDR3 nucleotide sequence: TGTGCCAGCAGCTTAGGTAGCAGCAGCACAGATACGCAGTATTTT. It yields the protein CASSLGSSSTDTQYF. V is TRBV11-2 and J is TRBJ2-3, with unresolved D. Trimming left V 1 base short and J 0 bases short, with 8 bases between. Per germline, CDR1 SGHAT and CDR2 FQNNGV. The length of the CDR3 is 15 residues.